A selection of T cell receptor beta chains follows, all from one sample in a study of naive and memory T cell subsets. TCRdb re-called the UMI-ligation and nested PCR reads through MiXCR, storing one row per CDR3 protein. The table records 95,000 to 110,000 distinct CDR3 sequences, approximately 15% of them present only once. The sequenced sample consisted of naive CD8+ T cells from blood. Receptor source: a human donor in good health. Each CDR3 is given with its conserved first and last residue. D genes are given only for firm matches. Size is omitted from some rows. Given values are once, few, many or a class for expanded clones.

TRBV12-3/TRBV12-4	TRBJ2-3	-	-	CASSLGGSRTDTQYF	TGTGCCAGCAGTTTAGGAGGGTCACGGACAGATACGCAGTATTTT
TRBV28	TRBJ2-2	TRBD1	-	CASSPPGQGPAGELFF	TGTGCCAGCAGCCCACCGGGACAGGGTCCAGCCGGGGAGCTGTTTTTT
TRBV15	TRBJ2-1	-	-	CATSGRGYQYNEQFF	TGTGCCACCAGCGGCCGGGGGTACCAATACAATGAGCAGTTCTTC
TRBV7-9	TRBJ1-4	TRBD1	-	CASSIPRQGTNEKLFF	TGTGCCAGCAGCATCCCTCGACAGGGAACTAATGAAAAACTGTTTTTT
TRBV7-9	TRBJ2-7	TRBD2	many	CASSPPRSSGSYEQYF	TGTGCCAGCAGCCCCCCCCGGTCTAGCGGGTCCTACGAGCAGTACTTC
TRBV12-3/TRBV12-4	TRBJ1-5	-	many	CASSPSPFGSNQPQHF	TGTGCCAGCAGCCCGAGTCCGTTCGGGAGCAATCAGCCCCAGCATTTT
TRBV7-9	TRBJ1-2	-	-	CASGDGYGYTF	TGTGCCAGCGGGGACGGCTATGGCTACACCTTC
TRBV30	TRBJ1-1	-	-	CACPRGTEAFF	TGTGCCTGCCCGCGGGGCACTGAAGCTTTCTTT
TRBV20-1	TRBJ1-2	-	-	CSARDPDEESYTF	TGCAGTGCTAGAGATCCCGACGAGGAGAGCTACACCTTC
TRBV5-5	TRBJ2-7	-	few	CASSFSREQYF	TGTGCCAGCAGCTTCTCAAGGGAGCAGTACTTC
TRBV5-1	TRBJ1-1	-	few	CASRGSEPTEAFF	TGCGCCAGCAGGGGCTCCGAGCCCACTGAAGCTTTCTTT
TRBV12-3/TRBV12-4	TRBJ2-7	-	few	CASSYLGAAYEQYF	TGTGCCAGCAGTTATTTGGGAGCCGCCTACGAGCAGTACTTC
TRBV2	TRBJ2-3	TRBD1	few	CASSGDRGTDTQYF	TGTGCCAGCAGTGGGGACAGGGGAACAGATACGCAGTATTTT
TRBV20-1	TRBJ2-1	TRBD2	-	CSARVGGGYNEQFF	TGCAGTGCTAGAGTTGGCGGGGGTTACAATGAGCAGTTCTTC
TRBV5-5	TRBJ2-7	-	-	CASSLGLSGTYEQYF	TGTGCCAGCAGCTTGGGCTTGTCGGGGACCTACGAGCAGTACTTC
TRBV20-1	TRBJ2-1	-	few	CSASGTAASWEQFF	TGCAGTGCCTCCGGGACCGCAGCCTCTTGGGAGCAGTTCTTC
TRBV7-3	TRBJ2-3	-	-	CASSSTGATDTQYF	TGTGCCAGCAGCTCAACGGGGGCCACAGATACGCAGTATTTT
TRBV7-2	TRBJ2-3	-	-	CASSRDAARTDTQYF	TGTGCCAGCAGCCGGGACGCAGCCCGCACAGATACGCAGTATTTT
TRBV3-1	TRBJ1-1	-	few	CASSQGDGGEAFF	TGTGCCAGCAGCCAAGGAGACGGGGGGGAAGCTTTCTTT
TRBV20-1	TRBJ2-2	TRBD2	-	CSAPGTSYPGELFF	TGCAGTGCCCCCGGGACTAGCTATCCCGGGGAGCTGTTTTTT
TRBV6-2/TRBV6-3	TRBJ1-5	-	few	CASSLWNQPQHF	TGTGCCAGCAGCCTGTGGAATCAGCCCCAGCATTTT
TRBV9	TRBJ1-6	-	few	CASSGGTGLEPLHF	TGTGCCAGCAGCGGAGGGACGGGGTTGGAACCCCTCCACTTT
TRBV27	TRBJ1-1	-	-	CASSPQPPGSIYTEAFF	TGTGCCAGCAGTCCCCAACCCCCAGGGTCCATCTACACTGAAGCTTTCTTT
TRBV9	TRBJ2-1	TRBD2	few	CACSPAGDRGEQFF	TGTGCCTGCTCCCCAGCGGGAGATCGTGGTGAGCAGTTCTTC
TRBV6-2/TRBV6-3	TRBJ1-1	-	many	CASATTLGTEAFF	TGTGCCAGCGCCACCACTCTGGGCACTGAAGCTTTCTTT
TRBV4-2	TRBJ2-1	-	few	CASSQVRGPGTPRINEQFF	TGTGCCAGCAGCCAAGTAAGGGGCCCCGGGACACCAAGGATCAATGAGCAGTTCTTC
TRBV4-3	TRBJ2-2	TRBD2	-	CASSQGSAGLTGELFF	TGCGCCAGCAGCCAAGGCTCAGCGGGGCTTACCGGGGAGCTGTTTTTT
TRBV12-3/TRBV12-4	TRBJ2-1	-	-	CASSAPVGTYNEQFF	TGTGCCAGCAGCGCTCCGGTGGGGACCTACAATGAGCAGTTCTTC
TRBV29-1	TRBJ2-7	TRBD1	-	CSVEEGDREARYEQYF	TGCAGCGTTGAAGAGGGGGACAGGGAGGCTCGTTACGAGCAGTACTTC
TRBV4-2	TRBJ2-7	-	few	CASSQAAGGLVYYEQYF	TGTGCCAGCAGCCAAGCGGCAGGGGGGCTCGTTTACTACGAGCAGTACTTC
TRBV24-1	TRBJ2-7	TRBD2	-	CATSDPLTSLSSYEQYF	TGTGCCACCAGTGATCCCTTGACTAGCCTCAGCTCCTACGAGCAGTACTTC
TRBV29-1	TRBJ2-2	TRBD1	-	CSVLTGLAGELFF	TGCAGCGTCCTGACAGGGTTAGCCGGGGAGCTGTTTTTT
TRBV7-9	TRBJ2-2	-	few	CASSPKESTGTLNTGELFF	TGTGCCAGCAGCCCAAAGGAGAGTACCGGGACATTGAACACCGGGGAGCTGTTTTTT
TRBV4-3	TRBJ1-1	-	many	CASSQHRTENTEAFF	TGCGCCAGCAGCCAACACCGGACAGAGAACACTGAAGCTTTCTTT